The 8 T cell receptor beta chains listed next were all sequenced from one sample in a study of CD8+ T cells in alopecia areata. RNA was extracted and reverse transcribed into cDNA as the sequencing template. The assay was immunoSEQ multiplex PCR, and TCRdb's table has in-frame clones only and misses some. This sample has 150,000 to 200,000 clones; 60% occur once, and the top ten carry 1%. The sample's treatment: oral pan-JAK inhibitor, 5-10 mg twice daily. Sample: CD4+ T cells sorted from blood, taken at week 24, from a patient treated with tofacitinib. The receptors shown here come from a human donor with alopecia areata.

The chain joins TRBV18 to TRBJ2-3; TRBD2 aligns across 11 bases. The germline V gene encodes CDR1 KGHSH and CDR2 LQKENI. Trimming removed 4 bases from V and 0 bases from J; junction bases left unmatched: 3. The CDR3 spans 16 residues. The CDR3 sequence is CASSLTSGASTDTQYF. The CDR3 DNA follows: TGTGCCAGCTCACTGACTAGCGGGGCTAGCACAGATACGCAGTATTTT.

The CDR3 region is CASSSASGANTGELFF. CDR3 coding DNA: TGTGCCAGCAGCTCCGCTAGCGGGGCGAACACCGGGGAGCTGTTTTTT. The chain uses TRBV7-9 and TRBJ2-2; 9 bases match TRBD2. Germline values: CDR1 SEHNR, CDR2 FQNEAQ (reference sequence). With V trimmed by 4 bases and J by 0 bases, 3 bases remained unmatched. The CDR3 extends over 16 amino acids.

V usage is TRBV25-1 and J usage is TRBJ1-1; D is unclear. Germline CDR1 is MGHDK and CDR2 is SYGVNS. The ends were cut back, 4 bases at V and 7 bases at J, with 10 bases in the middle. The CDR3 covers 12 residues. The CDR3 sequence is CASSGGSGEAFF. Written as DNA, the CDR3 is TGTGCCAGCAGTGGAGGGTCTGGTGAAGCTTTCTTT.

V is TRBV15 and J is TRBJ1-5; tentative D call: TRBD1 (6 bases). Deletions cut 5 bases from V and 3 bases from J, with 11 bases between. Looked up from germline, CDR1 is LNHNV and CDR2 is YYDKDF (reference sequence). The CDR3 extends over 14 amino acids. This chain's CDR3 is CATSVQGFNQPQHF. The CDR3 DNA reads as TGTGCCACCAGCGTACAGGGATTCAATCAGCCCCAGCATTTT. Based on the CDR3 plus reference TRBV15 and TRBJ1-5, the full variable domain is DAMVIQNPRYQVTQFGKPVTLSCSQTLNHNVMYWYQQKSSQAPKLLFHYYDKDFNNEADTPDNFQSRRPNTSFCFLDIRSPGLGDTAMYLCATSVQGFNQPQHFGDGTRLSIL.

The chain combines TRBV29-1 with TRBJ1-1, with TRBD1 matching 8 bases. The CDR3 sequence is 11 residues long. After removal of 7 bases from V and 5 bases from J, the junction contained 3 bases not matched to a gene. CDR1 and CDR2 (germline): SQVTM, ANQGSEA. The CDR3 DNA is TGCAGCGCCGGACAGGGAACTGAAGCTTTCTTT. Translated, it gives CSAGQGTEAFF.

The genes are TRBV27 and TRBJ2-3, with 13 nucleotides matching TRBD2. The CDR3 covers 17 residues. Trimming at V came to 5 bases and at J to 8 bases, leaving 13 bases not matched to a gene. Germline V lookup: CDR1 MNHEY, CDR2 SMNVEV (reference sequence). The CDR3 sequence: CASSPWGGLAGLGTQYF. DNA for the CDR3: TGTGCCAGCAGTCCCTGGGGGGGACTAGCGGGGTTGGGTACGCAGTATTTT.

This chain links TRBV29-1 with TRBJ1-1; D is perhaps TRBD1 (6 bases). Between the trimmed V and J ends, which lost 8 bases and 11 bases, there was a span of 18 bases. This CDR3 spans 11 amino acids. Germline V lookup: CDR1 SQVTM, CDR2 ANQGSEA. CDR3: CSSQTGRLAFF. The CDR3 DNA reads as TGCAGCTCCCAGACAGGACGGTTGGCTTTCTTT. The whole variable domain, filled in from reference TRBV29-1 and TRBJ1-1, reads SAVISQKPSRDICQRGTSLTIQCQVDSQVTMMFWYRQQPGQSLTLIATANQGSEATYESGFVIDKFPISRPNLTFSTLTVSNMSPEDSSIYLCSSQTGRLAFFGQGTRLTVV.

J is TRBJ2-7 and V is TRBV20-1; D gene ambiguous. V gave up 0 bases and J gave up 8 bases, with 5 bases separating them. Germline-derived CDR1 and CDR2 are DFQATT and SNEGSKA (reference sequence). The CDR3 contains 10 residues. Here the CDR3 reads CSARENQQYF. The CDR3 DNA reads as TGCAGTGCTAGAGAGAACCAGCAGTACTTC.